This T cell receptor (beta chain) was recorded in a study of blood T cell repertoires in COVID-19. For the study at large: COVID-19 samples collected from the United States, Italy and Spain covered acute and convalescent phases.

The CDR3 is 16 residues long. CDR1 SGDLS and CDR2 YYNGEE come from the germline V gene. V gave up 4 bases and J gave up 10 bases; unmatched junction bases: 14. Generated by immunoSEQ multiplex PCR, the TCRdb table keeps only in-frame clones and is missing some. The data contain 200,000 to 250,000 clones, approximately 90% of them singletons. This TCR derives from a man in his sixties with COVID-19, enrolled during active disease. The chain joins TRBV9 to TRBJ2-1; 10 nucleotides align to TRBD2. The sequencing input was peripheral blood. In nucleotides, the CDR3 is TGTGCCAGCAGCCCTGCCTCTAGCGGGGGCACGAGAGAGCAGTTCTTC. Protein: CASSPASSGGTREQFF.